Below, 8 T cell receptor beta chains from the same sample are listed, as sequenced in a study of blood T cell repertoires in COVID-19 (dated by TCRdb to about 2020). Libraries were made using the immunoSEQ multiplex PCR assay. TCRdb carries this immuneACCESS record with in-frame sequences only. Its versions omit some clonotypes, under half of them owing to an unresolved V gene in the studies checked, with the rest unexplained. Across this sample there are roughly 210,000 clones, with about 87% seen only once. About 1.8% of the sample lies in the top ten. Sequenced input: peripheral blood. All receptors derive from a man between 65 and 79 years old with acute or convalescent COVID-19.

J is TRBJ1-4 and V is TRBV6-1, with 8 bases that match TRBD1. The CDR3 extends over 14 amino acids. Losses at the gene ends were 0 bases for V and 8 bases for J; bases not matched to a gene: 2. The germline V gene has CDR1 MNHNS and CDR2 SASEGT. The CDR3 bases are TGTGCCAGCAGTGAAGCTACAGGGGGGGAAAAACTGTTTTTT. Translation: CASSEATGGEKLFF.

The rearrangement links TRBV9 to TRBJ2-2, with 12 bases matching TRBD2. This CDR3 region has 15 residues. In germline, CDR1 is SGDLS, CDR2 YYNGEE. Trimming cost V 3 bases and J 5 bases; bases outside gene matches: 2. The CDR3 loop is CASSALAGGTGELFF. The CDR3 DNA follows: TGTGCCAGCAGCGCCCTAGCGGGGGGGACCGGGGAGCTGTTTTTT.

The chain carries TRBV30 and TRBJ2-5; D possibly corresponds to TRBD1 (6 bases). The CDR3 contains 15 residues. With 2 bases removed from V and 2 bases from J, the gap between germline ends came to 15 bases. From germline, CDR1 is GTSNPN and CDR2 SVGIG (reference sequence). CDR3 DNA: TGTGCCTGGAGTATCCGCAGGGGATGGCAAGAGACCCAGTACTTC. It encodes CAWSIRRGWQETQYF.

This clone has more than one count but fewer than ten. The sample holds other DNA sequences that translate to the same CDR3. V and J are TRBV5-4 and TRBJ2-1; D unclear. V was clipped by 3 bases and J by 7 bases, with 5 bases between them. The CDR3 length is 11 residues. CDR1 is SGHNT and CDR2 is YYREEE in the germline V gene (reference sequence). The CDR3 DNA sequence: TGTGCCAGCAGCTCCACTAATGAGCAGTTCTTC. This codes for CASSSTNEQFF.

This clone was recorded only once. The chain combines TRBV5-1 with TRBJ2-7; a possible D gene is TRBD1 (6 bases). V lost 3 bases, J lost 3 bases, and 13 bases lay in between. Germline CDR1 is SGHRS and CDR2 is YFSETQ. This CDR3 spans 14 amino acids. The CDR3 DNA follows: TGCGCCAGCAGCTCAGGGGTTTCTCGCTACGAGCAGTACTTC. Translating it yields CASSSGVSRYEQYF.

This chain connects TRBV5-4 to TRBJ2-7, with D possibly TRBD2 on 6 matching bases. V was shortened by 3 bases and J by 2 bases, with 12 bases between the two germline ends. This CDR3 is 14 amino acids long. CDR1 and CDR2 from the germline V gene are SGHNT and YYREEE (reference sequence). CDR3 in DNA: TGTGCCAGCAGCTCTTGGAGGGCACCCTACGAGCAGTACTTC. This codes for CASSSWRAPYEQYF.

Only a few counts were recorded for this clone. The V and J genes are TRBV15 and TRBJ2-5; 11 bases map to TRBD2. The CDR3 length is 16 residues. The trim removed 11 bases at V and 5 bases at J, leaving 16 bases unmatched. CDR1 is LNHNV, CDR2 YYDKDF, per germline (reference sequence). The CDR3 reads CASSIFSGRAAETQYF. As DNA, the CDR3 is TGTGCCTCCTCCATATTTAGCGGGAGGGCGGCCGAGACCCAGTACTTC. The whole variable domain, remainder taken from reference TRBV15 and TRBJ2-5, is DAMVIQNPRYQVTQFGKPVTLSCSQTLNHNVMYWYQQKSSQAPKLLFHYYDKDFNNEADTPDNFQSRRPNTSFCFLDIRSPGLGDTAMYLCASSIFSGRAAETQYFGPGTRLLVL.

CDR3 nucleotide sequence: TGTGCCAGCTCACCAGGAGGGGATTCACCCCTCCACTTT. This sequence encodes CASSPGGDSPLHF. The chain combines TRBV18 with TRBJ1-6; D is possibly TRBD1 (5 bases). The CDR3 covers 13 residues. Per germline, CDR1 KGHSH and CDR2 LQKENI. The V and J ends lost 2 bases and 8 bases respectively, with 7 bases between them.